This entry lists 20 T cell receptor beta chains sequenced from one sample in a study of blood T cell repertoires in COVID-19. Clones were sequenced by immunoSEQ multiplex PCR, and TCRdb holds only the in-frame ones, with some missing. This table holds roughly 250,000 clones, about four fifths found once. The specimen sequenced was peripheral blood. Receptors originate from an elderly woman with acute or convalescent COVID-19.

The chain has TRBV9 and TRBJ2-6; TRBD1 agrees at 7 bases. J lost 0 bases, V lost 3 bases, and 3 bases had no gene match. CDR1 and CDR2 (germline): SGDLS, YYNGEE. The CDR3 has 16 amino acids. The chain's CDR3 is CASSATGDSGANVLTF. The DNA of the CDR3 is TGTGCCAGCAGCGCAACAGGGGACTCTGGGGCCAACGTCCTGACTTTC.

CDR3 protein: CASSPGTSVYNEQFF. CDR3 nucleotides: TGTGCCAGCTCACCTGGGACTAGCGTATACAATGAGCAGTTCTTC. This sequence joins TRBV18 and TRBJ2-1; 10 positions agree with TRBD2. Germline assignment: CDR1 KGHSH and CDR2 LQKENI. V lost 3 bases and J lost 4; bases outside the gene matches: 3. The CDR3 has 15 residues.

The CDR3 protein is CASSRTTSSYNEQFF. For the CDR3, the DNA is TGTGCCAGCAGCAGGACTACCAGCTCCTACAATGAGCAGTTCTTC. The genes are TRBV5-4 and TRBJ2-1; D possibly corresponds to TRBD2 (6 bases). The CDR3 has 15 amino acids. Deletions cut 4 bases from V and 0 bases from J, with 11 bases between. Looked up from germline, CDR1 is SGHNT and CDR2 is YYREEE (reference sequence).

This chain uses TRBV6-2 or TRBV6-3 with TRBJ1-1, with no clear D. V lost 4 bases and J 6 bases, leaving 12 bases between the germline ends. This CDR3 has 13 residues. Germline CDR1 reads MNHEY; CDR2 reads SVGEGT. CDR3 bases: TGTGCCAGCAGTTCGACCTCGGGAGCTGAAGCTTTCTTT. It specifies CASSSTSGAEAFF.

The genes are TRBV11-3 and TRBJ2-1; 7 bases agree with TRBD2. The CDR3 sequence is 15 residues long. The V gene's germline CDR1 is SGHNT and CDR2 YENEEA. Losses at the gene ends were 1 base for V and 3 bases for J; bases not matched to a gene: 3. DNA of the CDR3: TGTGCCAGCAGCTTAGCTAGCGGAGACTACAATGAGCAGTTCTTC. This codes for CASSLASGDYNEQFF.

This rearrangement joins TRBV27 to TRBJ1-5, with D possibly TRBD1 on 5 matching bases. V gave up 6 bases and J gave up 4 bases, with 19 bases separating them. The CDR3 extends over 16 amino acids. The germline CDR1 and CDR2 sequences are MNHEY and SMNVEV (reference sequence). The CDR3 is CASSPRGGWENQPQHF. The CDR3 region has the DNA TGTGCCAGCAGCCCGCGGGGGGGGTGGGAGAATCAGCCCCAGCATTTT.

The V and J genes are TRBV7-3 and TRBJ2-1; 8 bases are a match to TRBD2. CDR3 size: 15 residues. J gave up 7 bases and V 2 bases, and 7 bases lay outside the gene matches. Germline V gives CDR1 SGHTA, CDR2 FQGTGA. The CDR3 loop reads CASSLRRGGMNEQFF. The CDR3 coding sequence is TGTGCCAGCAGCTTACGTCGGGGGGGCATGAATGAGCAGTTCTTC.

The rearrangement joins TRBV19 to TRBJ1-5, with 9 bases fitting TRBD1. The CDR3 runs 19 residues. With 7 bases clipped from V and 0 bases from J, the junction kept 16 bases outside the gene matches. Germline values: CDR1 LNHDA, CDR2 SQIVND (reference sequence). The DNA for the CDR3 is TGTGCCAGTACCCGGTGGGGTGGGACAGGGAAATATAGCAATCAGCCCCAGCATTTT. Protein product: CASTRWGGTGKYSNQPQHF. Variable domain in full (rest from reference TRBV19 and TRBJ1-5): DGGITQSPKYLFRKEGQNVTLSCEQNLNHDAMYWYRQDPGQGLRLIYYSQIVNDFQKGDIAEGYSVSREKKESFPLTVTSAQKNPTAFYLCASTRWGGTGKYSNQPQHFGDGTRLSIL.

This clone was seen just once. The chain has TRBV5-1 and TRBJ2-6; no definite D call. V gave up 5 bases and J gave up 0 bases, with 9 bases separating them. The V gene's germline CDR1 is SGHRS and CDR2 YFSETQ. There are 15 residues in the CDR3. In DNA, the CDR3 is TGCGCCAGCAGGGCTCAAACCTCTGGGGCCAACGTCCTGACTTTC. Amino acid sequence: CASRAQTSGANVLTF.

The V and J genes are TRBV19 and TRBJ1-2; TRBD1 matches at 9 bases. Losses at the gene ends were 4 bases for V and 9 bases for J; bases not matched to a gene: 12. The germline V gene encodes CDR1 LNHDA and CDR2 SQIVND (reference sequence). This CDR3 comprises 15 residues. CDR3 loop: CASSNPGQGIWSYTF. In DNA form, the CDR3 reads TGTGCCAGTAGTAACCCCGGACAGGGGATATGGAGCTACACCTTC.

This clone occurred once. The V call is TRBV18, the J call TRBJ1-6; possible D gene TRBD1, 6 bases. The V end was cut by 3 bases, the J end by 10 bases, with 19 bases between. Germline-derived CDR1 and CDR2 are KGHSH and LQKENI. The CDR3 spans 16 residues. DNA of the CDR3: TGTGCCAGCTCACCTTCTCGAGGGGGGGTGATCTCACCCCTCCACTTT. Protein sequence: CASSPSRGGVISPLHF.

The chain has TRBV7-3 and TRBJ1-5; no firm D call. Germline V gives CDR1 SGHTA, CDR2 FQGTGA. The V end was cut by 3 bases, the J end by 3 bases, with 15 bases between. This CDR3 is 16 amino acids long. CDR3 sequence (DNA): TGTGCCAGCAGCTTTGAATCCGGGATTGACAATCAGCCCCAGCATTTT. Protein: CASSFESGIDNQPQHF. The whole variable domain, remainder taken from reference TRBV7-3 and TRBJ1-5, is GAGVSQTPSNKVTEKGKYVELRCDPISGHTALYWYRQSLGQGPEFLIYFQGTGAADDSGLPNDRFFAVRPEGSVSTLKIQRTERGDSAVYLCASSFESGIDNQPQHFGDGTRLSIL.

The chain has TRBV18 and TRBJ1-2; D perhaps matches TRBD1 (5 bases). V lost 3 bases to trimming and J lost 10 bases, with 12 bases between them. The CDR3 is 12 amino acids. Germline V gives CDR1 KGHSH, CDR2 LQKENI. The chain's CDR3 is CASSPGPGDYTF. CDR3 nucleotides: TGTGCCAGCTCACCGGGACCGGGGGACTACACCTTC.

The chain recombines TRBV7-9 with TRBJ1-4; a weak D match, TRBD1 (5 bases). V lost 0 bases and J 2 bases, leaving 19 bases between the germline ends. The germline V gene has CDR1 SEHNR and CDR2 FQNEAQ (reference sequence). The CDR3 runs 19 residues. The CDR3 is CASSLAPYSFRGTNEKLFF. The CDR3, as DNA: TGTGCCAGCAGCTTAGCTCCATATTCCTTTCGGGGGACTAATGAAAAACTGTTTTTT.

This clone was detected only once. The V and J genes are TRBV9 and TRBJ2-1, with D possibly being TRBD1 (6 bases). The germline V gene has CDR1 SGDLS and CDR2 YYNGEE. This CDR3 contains 10 residues. Between the trimmed V and J ends, which lost 7 bases and 8 bases, there was a span of 7 bases. CDR3 nucleotide sequence: TGTGCCAGCTCAGGGGATGAGCAGTTCTTC. It translates to CASSGDEQFF. Full variable domain (outside the CDR3, taken from reference TRBV9 and TRBJ2-1): DSGVTQTPKHLITATGQRVTLRCSPRSGDLSVYWYQQSLDQGLQFLIQYYNGEERAKGNILERFSAQQFPDLHSELNLSSLELGDSALYFCASSGDEQFFGPGTRLTVL.

The chain uses TRBV15 and TRBJ2-3; 8 bases line up with TRBD2. CDR1 and CDR2 (germline): LNHNV, YYDKDF (reference sequence). Germline trimming cut 1 base from V and 2 bases from J; bases unmatched to any gene: 5. The CDR3 is 16 amino acids. The CDR3 DNA reads as TGTGCCACCAGCAGAGTCGGGCGGGGGGACACAGATACGCAGTATTTT. Translated, it gives CATSRVGRGDTDTQYF. The full variable domain, completed using reference TRBV15 and TRBJ2-3, is DAMVIQNPRYQVTQFGKPVTLSCSQTLNHNVMYWYQQKSSQAPKLLFHYYDKDFNNEADTPDNFQSRRPNTSFCFLDIRSPGLGDTAMYLCATSRVGRGDTDTQYFGPGTRLTVL.

The rearrangement uses TRBV28 and TRBJ2-3, with 7 bases matching TRBD1. The V gene end was trimmed by 1 base and the J gene end by 0 bases; junction bases not matched to a gene: 10. The germline V gene has CDR1 MDHEN and CDR2 SYDVKM. This CDR3 has 18 residues. In nucleotides, the CDR3 is TGTGCCAGCAGTTTATCTGCGACAGGGTATTTTAGCACAGATACGCAGTATTTT. Translated, it gives CASSLSATGYFSTDTQYF.

J is TRBJ1-6 and V is TRBV2; a weak D match, TRBD1 (6 bases). The CDR3 loop spans 13 amino acids. Trimming removed 8 bases from V and 10 bases from J, with 15 bases in between. Per germline, CDR1 SNHLY and CDR2 FYNNEI. This CDR3 reads CASGQGRESPLHF. The CDR3 DNA follows: TGTGCCAGCGGTCAGGGGAGGGAATCACCCCTCCACTTT. The variable domain in full, with the rest retrieved from reference TRBV2 and TRBJ1-6, is EPEVTQTPSHQVTQMGQEVILRCVPISNHLYFYWYRQILGQKVEFLVSFYNNEISEKSEIFDDQFSVERPDGSNFTLKIRSTKLEDSAMYFCASGQGRESPLHFGNGTRLTVT.

This clone appeared once. Written as DNA, the CDR3 is TGCGCCAGCAGCTTGTCCACCAGCGGAACTGAAGCTTTCTTT. Its translation is CASSLSTSGTEAFF. This chain uses TRBV5-1 with TRBJ1-1; no firm D call. From germline, CDR1 is SGHRS and CDR2 YFSETQ. Trimming stripped 1 base from V and 5 bases from J, with 12 bases between. This CDR3 has 14 residues.

This chain connects TRBV6-5 to TRBJ1-2; a weak D match, TRBD1 (6 bases). There are 14 residues in the CDR3. Trimming shortened V by 8 bases and J by 2 bases, and 15 bases separated the two germline ends. In germline, CDR1 is MNHEY, CDR2 SVGAGI. The CDR3 coding sequence is TGTGCCAGCGCAAGGGGGGGGCAGAACTATGGCTACACCTTC. It is translated as CASARGGQNYGYTF.